This T cell receptor (beta chain) appears in the sequencing data of a study of cytomegalovirus exposure and HLA in healthy donors. Study observations and caveats: The study carried out a later analysis of TCR beta sequences. It associated around 17,000 of them with specific HLA alleles at a false discovery rate of 0.05.

Primers: 60 Vbeta forward and 13 Jbeta reverse. The protocol was immunoSEQ multiplex PCR, while the TCRdb copy is restricted to in-frame clones and leaves out a portion. The sample consists of about 190,000 clones, over 70% of them appearing once. Concerning this clone: The antigen remains undetermined.

Germline V gives CDR1 MNHNS, CDR2 SASEGT. The CDR3 spans 15 residues. Trimming pared 2 bases from V and 5 bases from J, leaving 13 bases between. The sequence was obtained from a man aged 50 or older in good health and CMV-seronegative. The chain uses TRBV6-1 and TRBJ2-1; unclear D gene. The sequenced sample consisted of PBMCs. The CDR3 DNA reads as TGTGCCAGCAGTGAATTCACAGCCGAGAACAATGAGCAGTTCTTC. Encoded protein: CASSEFTAENNEQFF.